This T cell receptor (beta chain) came from a study of shared clonotypes between healthy human individuals. Points from the study as a whole: Of the naive CD4 clonotypes, roughly 5.5% were shared across a few donors.

With respect to this clone: Its matching antigen is unknown. Distinct nucleotide sequences in the sample also encode this CDR3.

This CDR3 is 15 amino acids long. Germline loops: CDR1 WSHSY, CDR2 SAAADI. The V end was cut by 0 bases, the J end by 1 base, with 7 bases between. As defined, naive CD8 cells were CD45RO-negative and positively selected for CCR7, with terminally differentiated effector memory CD45RA+ cells excluded. The authors distributed each subset's genomic DNA evenly over several immunoSEQ plates. Clones were sequenced by immunoSEQ multiplex PCR, and TCRdb holds only the in-frame ones, with some missing. In the table there are about 2 million clones, roughly 95% of which are singletons. The sequence came from a man between 18 and 35 years old in good health. Sequenced: naive CD8+ T cells sorted from blood. The chain recombines TRBV10-2 with TRBJ1-5; D not certain. The DNA for the CDR3 is TGCGCCAGCAGTGAGTCGCGGGGAAGCAATCAGCCCCAGCATTTT. Residues: CASSESRGSNQPQHF.